The clone carrying this T cell receptor beta chain has at least ten counts. Its antigen is not known. This specimen comes from a study of metastatic and nonmetastatic thyroid tumors. On the study more broadly: Samples came from malignant and benign thyroid patients, and repertoires were compared across blood and tumor or nodule tissue. Overall study results and limits: Benign nodules reportedly had significantly lower TCR beta diversity than malignant thyroid tumors in blood and tumor.

V was cut by 5 bases and J by 3 bases, with 17 bases left in between. Germline assignment: CDR1 SGHNT and CDR2 YENEEA. This CDR3 has 16 residues. Per the original data handling: The distant-metastasis classifier for papillary thyroid cancer was built from CDR3 differences across clinicopathological groups. TCRdb reanalyzed the PCR reads via MiXCR. The V and J calls come from TCRdb's annotation, not from the publication. The sample has about 40,000 clones; about 15% are singletons. No treatment had been given to any patient before thyroid surgery. The chain has TRBV11-3 and TRBJ2-1, with D perhaps matching TRBD2 (5 bases). This clonotype originated in a female donor with papillary thyroid cancer or a benign thyroid nodule (not recorded which). Some clones in this sample may be carry-over from other donors' samples. Sequencing used blood. The CDR3 reads CASSASSGMVYNEQFF. The DNA for the CDR3 is TGTGCCAGCAGCGCATCCTCGGGGATGGTCTACAATGAGCAGTTCTTC.